Each of the 28 T cell receptor beta chains below was sequenced from the same sample in a study of T cells after posttransplantation cyclophosphamide. Profiling relied on immunoSEQ multiplex PCR, and the TCRdb table lists in-frame clones only, not all of them. The sample consists of around 66,000 clones, 93% of them appearing once. Sample: PBMCs. Source of these receptors: a woman in her 30s in good health and a related stem cell transplant donor.

The CDR3 bases are TGTGCCAGCAGCTCGGATACCGGGGATAATTCACCCCTCCACTTT. It yields the protein CASSSDTGDNSPLHF. The genes are TRBV5-6 and TRBJ1-6, with unresolved D. CDR3 length: 15 amino acids. The germline V and J ends were trimmed by 3 bases and 5 bases, with 12 bases remaining between them. CDR1 is SGHDT, CDR2 YYEEEE, per germline.

The rearrangement uses TRBV2 and TRBJ1-5; 8 nucleotides align to TRBD1. The CDR3 length is 14 residues. After removal of 1 base from V and 10 bases from J, the junction contained 6 bases not matched to a gene. The V gene's germline CDR1 is SNHLY and CDR2 FYNNEI. CDR3: CASSEGAGGGPQHF. The CDR3 DNA sequence: TGTGCCAGCAGTGAAGGGGCAGGGGGCGGTCCCCAGCATTTT.

The chain links TRBV18 to TRBJ1-4; TRBD1 matches at 10 bases. This CDR3 contains 16 residues. Germline CDR1 KGHSH, CDR2 LQKENI. With V trimmed by 4 bases and J by 0 bases, 2 bases remained unmatched. CDR3 DNA sequence: TGTGCCAGCTCACAGGACAGGGGGGCAACTAATGAAAAACTGTTTTTT. Translating it yields CASSQDRGATNEKLFF.

The gene calls are TRBV5-4 and TRBJ1-2, with a possible D match to TRBD1 (6 bases). V gave up 2 bases and J gave up 0 bases, with 14 bases separating them. This CDR3 is built from 16 residues. CDR1 is SGHNT and CDR2 is YYREEE in the germline V gene (reference sequence). CDR3: CASSFQTGRANYGYTF. The CDR3 DNA reads TGTGCCAGCAGCTTCCAGACAGGTCGAGCTAACTATGGCTACACCTTC. The full variable domain, with the rest looked up from reference TRBV5-4 and TRBJ1-2, is ETGVTQSPTHLIKTRGQQVTLRCSSQSGHNTVSWYQQALGQGPQFIFQYYREEENGRGNFPPRFSGLQFPNYSSELNVNALELDDSALYLCASSFQTGRANYGYTFGSGTRLTVV.

The rearrangement uses TRBV6-5 and TRBJ1-1; D gene unclear. In germline, CDR1 is MNHEY, CDR2 SVGAGI. The V and J ends lost 2 bases and 0 bases respectively, with 10 bases between them. The CDR3 is made up of 15 amino acids. The chain's CDR3 is CASSYGPGLNTEAFF. DNA for the CDR3: TGTGCCAGCAGTTACGGTCCGGGTCTGAACACTGAAGCTTTCTTT.

This clone was picked up one time. The V call is TRBV27, the J call TRBJ2-2; the D gene is possibly TRBD2 (5 bases). Trimming removed 7 bases at V and 6 bases at J, with 12 bases between. From germline, CDR1 is MNHEY and CDR2 SMNVEV (reference sequence). This CDR3 comprises 13 residues. CDR3 DNA: TGTGCCAGCAATAAGGGAGAGGCCGGGGAGCTGTTTTTT. Its translation: CASNKGEAGELFF.

The V gene is TRBV2, the J gene TRBJ1-1; 7 bases agree with TRBD1. The CDR3 totals 14 residues. Germline V CDR1 and CDR2: SNHLY, FYNNEI. After removal of 4 bases from V and 4 bases from J, the junction contained 6 bases not matched to a gene. The DNA of the CDR3 is TGTGCCAGCAGTGCGAGACAGGGTTTCACTGAAGCTTTCTTT. Translation gives CASSARQGFTEAFF.

The rearrangement links TRBV10-2 to TRBJ2-7, with 7 bases aligning to TRBD1. The ends lost 6 bases at V and 0 bases at J; junction bases unmatched: 8. The CDR3 loop spans 15 amino acids. The germline gives CDR1 WSHSY, CDR2 SAAADI. The CDR3, as DNA: TGCGCCAGCAGAGACGCCGGGACAGCCTCCTACGAGCAGTACTTC. This sequence encodes CASRDAGTASYEQYF.

The V gene is TRBV4-1, the J gene TRBJ2-7; D is uncertain. The CDR3 covers 14 residues. V lost 1 base to trimming and J lost 0 bases, with 7 bases between them. CDR1 and CDR2 from the germline V gene are MGHRA and YSYEKL. CDR3 nucleotide sequence: TGCGCCAGCAGCCAAGTTACAGACTCCTACGAGCAGTACTTC. It is translated as CASSQVTDSYEQYF.

The chain is built from TRBV6-1 and TRBJ1-5, with 11 positions matching TRBD1. With 3 bases clipped from V and 7 bases from J, the junction kept 5 bases outside the gene matches. The CDR3 contains 15 residues. Germline V gene sequence: CDR1 MNHNS, CDR2 SASEGT. The CDR3 is CASSEWTGGMQPQHF. CDR3 coding DNA: TGTGCCAGCAGTGAGTGGACAGGGGGCATGCAGCCCCAGCATTTT.

The chain has TRBV27 and TRBJ2-6; D unresolved. The V end was cut by 5 bases, the J end by 4 bases, with 12 bases between. Germline CDR1 reads MNHEY; CDR2 reads SMNVEV (reference sequence). This CDR3 spans 15 amino acids. The CDR3: CASSPPLVGANVLTF. The CDR3 nucleotides are TGTGCCAGCAGTCCCCCCCTTGTAGGGGCCAACGTCCTGACTTTC.

The J gene is TRBJ2-1, the V gene TRBV7-9; 8 bases are shared with TRBD1. CDR3 size: 14 residues. Germline V CDR1 and CDR2: SEHNR, FQNEAQ (reference sequence). Trimming at V came to 2 bases and at J to 9 bases, leaving 6 bases not matched to a gene. CDR3 in amino acids: CASSLLQGATEQFF. In DNA form, the CDR3 reads TGTGCCAGCAGCTTACTCCAGGGGGCCACTGAGCAGTTCTTC.

This clone was detected only once. The chain links TRBV13 to TRBJ2-2; TRBD2 matches at 7 bases. Germline V lookup: CDR1 PRHDT, CDR2 FYEKMQ (reference sequence). The CDR3 is 15 residues long. Losses at the gene ends were 3 bases for V and 7 bases for J; bases not matched to a gene: 8. The CDR3 loop reads CASSLRRGTGGELFF. The DNA of the CDR3 is TGTGCCAGCAGCTTGCGGCGGGGGACCGGCGGGGAGCTGTTTTTT.

The chain carries TRBV5-1 and TRBJ2-7; 12 bases map to TRBD2. The length of the CDR3 is 14 residues. CDR1 is SGHRS, CDR2 YFSETQ, per germline. V trimming: 3 bases; J trimming: 7 bases; junction bases outside the gene matches: 5. CDR3 region: CASSSSGGAGEQYF. The CDR3 DNA reads TGCGCCAGCAGCTCTAGCGGGGGGGCCGGGGAGCAGTACTTC.

The rearrangement uses TRBV5-6 and TRBJ1-6; D perhaps matches TRBD1 (5 bases). Trimming removed 7 bases at V and 5 bases at J, with 13 bases between. This CDR3 is 14 amino acids long. Germline V lookup: CDR1 SGHDT, CDR2 YYEEEE. CDR3 nucleotide sequence: TGTGCCAGCTTCGCCGACAGAGATAATTCACCCCTCCACTTT. This codes for CASFADRDNSPLHF.

This clone was detected once. V and J are TRBV5-8 and TRBJ2-7, with 7 bases that match TRBD1. The ends lost 1 base at V and 1 base at J; junction bases unmatched: 8. Germline V gene data show CDR1 as SGHTS and CDR2 as YDEGEE. The CDR3 contains 16 residues. In DNA, the CDR3 is TGTGCCAGCAGCTTGAAGGTCGGCAGGGGGTCCTACGAGCAGTACTTC. As protein: CASSLKVGRGSYEQYF.

The chain links TRBV7-3 to TRBJ2-3, with 9 nucleotides matching TRBD2. Germline V CDR1 and CDR2: SGHTA, FQGTGA. This CDR3 spans 19 amino acids. J was trimmed by 0 bases and V by 0 bases; bases with no gene match: 10. The CDR3 protein is CASSLTGRGGLFSTDTQYF. CDR3 DNA: TGTGCCAGCAGCTTAACGGGGCGGGGGGGCCTTTTTAGCACAGATACGCAGTATTTT.

This clone came up once. The chain employs TRBV27 and TRBJ1-6; 10 nucleotides match TRBD1. Losses at the gene ends were 5 bases for V and 8 bases for J; bases not matched to a gene: 9. There are 16 residues in the CDR3. Looked up from germline, CDR1 is MNHEY and CDR2 is SMNVEV (reference sequence). The CDR3 DNA reads as TGTGCCAGCAGTGAGGACAGGGGGTTTGGTGATTCACCCCTCCACTTT. Its translation: CASSEDRGFGDSPLHF.

The chain joins TRBV9 to TRBJ2-4; D unclear. The V and J ends lost 4 bases and 6 bases respectively, with 14 bases between them. The CDR3 length is 14 residues. Germline V gene data show CDR1 as SGDLS and CDR2 as YYNGEE. The CDR3 region is CASSPGPPGNIQYF. DNA of the CDR3: TGTGCCAGCAGCCCCGGTCCCCCAGGAAACATTCAGTACTTC.

Only a few counts were recorded for this clone. The chain links TRBV19 to TRBJ2-2; 9 bases are shared with TRBD2. Germline trimming cut 7 bases from V and 7 bases from J; bases unmatched to any gene: 10. In germline, CDR1 is LNHDA, CDR2 SQIVND (reference sequence). CDR3 length equals 15 residues. CDR3 nucleotide sequence: TGTGCCAGTACCCTCGGCGGGGGGGCTAACGGGGAGCTGTTTTTT. The encoded protein is CASTLGGGANGELFF. Drawing the rest from reference TRBV19 and TRBJ2-2, the complete variable domain is DGGITQSPKYLFRKEGQNVTLSCEQNLNHDAMYWYRQDPGQGLRLIYYSQIVNDFQKGDIAEGYSVSREKKESFPLTVTSAQKNPTAFYLCASTLGGGANGELFFGEGSRLTVL.

The chain recombines TRBV18 with TRBJ1-2; perhaps TRBD1 as D (5 bases). This CDR3 has 15 amino acids. Germline V gene data show CDR1 as KGHSH and CDR2 as LQKENI. Between the trimmed V and J ends, which lost 0 bases and 0 bases, there was a span of 8 bases. The CDR3 here is CASSPPGPANYGYTF. The CDR3 DNA reads TGTGCCAGCTCACCACCGGGACCAGCTAACTATGGCTACACCTTC. The complete variable domain, with remaining parts taken from reference TRBV18 and TRBJ1-2, reads NAGVMQNPRHLVRRRGQEARLRCSPMKGHSHVYWYRQLPEEGLKFMVYLQKENIIDESGMPKERFSAEFPKEGPSILRIQQVVRGDSAAYFCASSPPGPANYGYTFGSGTRLTVV.

The chain has TRBV27 and TRBJ1-6, with D possibly TRBD1 on 6 matching bases. Trimming took 0 bases from V and 10 from J, leaving 16 bases between them. Germline V gene lookup returns CDR1 MNHEY and CDR2 SMNVEV (reference sequence). The CDR3 loop spans 16 amino acids. The CDR3 here is CASSLSIIDRTSPLHF. The CDR3 nucleotides are TGTGCCAGCAGTTTATCCATCATTGACAGGACCTCACCCCTCCACTTT.

The rearrangement uses TRBV19 and TRBJ1-2; 9 bases map to TRBD1. Germline V CDR1 and CDR2: LNHDA, SQIVND (reference sequence). The CDR3 length is 15 residues. The trim removed 8 bases at V and 4 bases at J, leaving 11 bases unmatched. DNA of the CDR3: TGTGCCAGTGCTATTCCCGGGACAGGGAGCTATGGCTACACCTTC. This translates into CASAIPGTGSYGYTF.

The J gene is TRBJ2-7, the V gene TRBV7-6, with 7 bases fitting TRBD1. V gave up 6 bases and J gave up 4 bases; unmatched junction bases: 6. Germline loops: CDR1 SGHVS, CDR2 FNYEAQ. The CDR3 has 13 residues. The DNA for the CDR3 is TGTGCCAGCAGTTCGACAGGGAAGTACGAGCAGTACTTC. Translated, it gives CASSSTGKYEQYF.

The chain combines TRBV7-3 with TRBJ1-1, with TRBD1 matching over 9 bases. Germline CDR1 reads SGHTA; CDR2 reads FQGTGA. Trimming cost V 9 bases and J 1 base; bases outside gene matches: 6. CDR3 length: 14 residues. CDR3 residues: CASKQGAENTEAFF. The CDR3 bases are TGTGCCAGTAAACAGGGGGCTGAGAACACTGAAGCTTTCTTT.

The CDR3 here is CATSRDQWGGPNTGELFF. CDR3 coding DNA: TGTGCCACCAGCAGAGATCAGTGGGGGGGACCGAACACCGGGGAGCTGTTTTTT. This chain uses TRBV15 with TRBJ2-2, with 7 bases identical to TRBD2. Germline values: CDR1 LNHNV, CDR2 YYDKDF (reference sequence). V trimming: 0 bases; J trimming: 0 bases; junction bases outside the gene matches: 7. This CDR3 region has 18 residues.

V and J are TRBV5-4 and TRBJ1-2; 9 bases match TRBD1. Germline CDR1 is SGHNT and CDR2 is YYREEE (reference sequence). This CDR3 is built from 12 residues. J gave up 8 bases and V 4 bases, and 3 bases lay outside the gene matches. The CDR3 region has the DNA TGTGCCAGCAGCGGGACAGGGTTCGGCTACACCTTC. Amino acid sequence: CASSGTGFGYTF.

This clone came up a few times. The rearrangement links TRBV4-1 to TRBJ1-4; D uncertain. There are 16 residues in the CDR3. The germline V gene has CDR1 MGHRA and CDR2 YSYEKL. Trimming stripped 0 bases from V and 4 bases from J, with 12 bases between. The CDR3 coding sequence is TGCGCCAGCAGCCAAGACGGGCAGATTATTAATGAAAAACTGTTTTTT. Protein sequence: CASSQDGQIINEKLFF.